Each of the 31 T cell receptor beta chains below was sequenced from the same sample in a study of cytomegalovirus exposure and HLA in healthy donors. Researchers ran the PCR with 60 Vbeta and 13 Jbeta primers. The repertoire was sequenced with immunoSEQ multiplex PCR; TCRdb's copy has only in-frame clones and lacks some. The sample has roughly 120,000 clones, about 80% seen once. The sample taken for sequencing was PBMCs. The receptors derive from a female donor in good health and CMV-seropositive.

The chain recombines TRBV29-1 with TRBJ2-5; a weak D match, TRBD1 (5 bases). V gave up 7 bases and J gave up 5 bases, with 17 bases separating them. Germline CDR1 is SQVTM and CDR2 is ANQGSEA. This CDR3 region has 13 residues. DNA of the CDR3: TGCAGCGCCACCCCACAGGTCTGGGAGACCCAGTACTTC. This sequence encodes CSATPQVWETQYF.

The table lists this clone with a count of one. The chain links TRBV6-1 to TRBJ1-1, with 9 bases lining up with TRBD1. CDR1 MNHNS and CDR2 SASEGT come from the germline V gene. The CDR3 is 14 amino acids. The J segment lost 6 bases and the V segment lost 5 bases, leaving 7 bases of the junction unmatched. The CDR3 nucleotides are TGTGCCAGCAGTCTAAGGACAGGGGCCGCTGAAGCTTTCTTT. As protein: CASSLRTGAAEAFF.

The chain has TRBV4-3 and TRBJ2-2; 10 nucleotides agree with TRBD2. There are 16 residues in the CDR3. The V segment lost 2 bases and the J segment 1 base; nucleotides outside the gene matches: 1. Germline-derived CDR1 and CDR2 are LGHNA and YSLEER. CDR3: CASSQLAGENTGELFF. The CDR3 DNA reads TGCGCCAGCAGCCAACTAGCGGGGGAGAACACCGGGGAGCTGTTTTTT.

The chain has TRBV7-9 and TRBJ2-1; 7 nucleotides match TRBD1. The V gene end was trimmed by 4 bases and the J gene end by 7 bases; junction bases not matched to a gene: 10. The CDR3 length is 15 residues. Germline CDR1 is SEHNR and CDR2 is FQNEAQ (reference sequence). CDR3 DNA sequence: TGTGCCAGCAGCTCCCAGGGGGACCTGGATAATGAGCAGTTCTTC. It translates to CASSSQGDLDNEQFF.

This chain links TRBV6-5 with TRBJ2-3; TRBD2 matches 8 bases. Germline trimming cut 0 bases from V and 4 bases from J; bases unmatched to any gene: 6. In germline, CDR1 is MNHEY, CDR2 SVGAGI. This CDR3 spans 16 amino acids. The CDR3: CASSYSYGGGADTQYF. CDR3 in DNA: TGTGCCAGCAGTTACTCCTACGGGGGGGGAGCAGATACGCAGTATTTT.

Here the CDR3 DNA reads TGCAGCGTTGAGGCGGGGGCGGGGTATGGCTACACCTTC. It is translated as CSVEAGAGYGYTF. The V call is TRBV29-1, the J call TRBJ1-2; the D gene is possibly TRBD1 (6 bases). Germline CDR1 SQVTM, CDR2 ANQGSEA. CDR3 length: 13 amino acids. V dropped 3 bases and J dropped 5 bases, with 13 bases sitting between them.

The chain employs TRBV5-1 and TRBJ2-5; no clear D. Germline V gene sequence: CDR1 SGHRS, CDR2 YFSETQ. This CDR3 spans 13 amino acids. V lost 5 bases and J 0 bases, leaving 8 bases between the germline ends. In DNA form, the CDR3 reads TGCGCCAGCAGGACTCTGTACCAAGAGACCCAGTACTTC. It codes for CASRTLYQETQYF.

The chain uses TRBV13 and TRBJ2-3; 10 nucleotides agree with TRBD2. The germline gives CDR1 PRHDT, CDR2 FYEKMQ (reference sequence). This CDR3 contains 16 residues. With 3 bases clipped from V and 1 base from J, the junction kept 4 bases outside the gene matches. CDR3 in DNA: TGTGCCAGCAGCTTCCGGCTAGCGGGGGGCACAGATACGCAGTATTTT. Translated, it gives CASSFRLAGGTDTQYF.

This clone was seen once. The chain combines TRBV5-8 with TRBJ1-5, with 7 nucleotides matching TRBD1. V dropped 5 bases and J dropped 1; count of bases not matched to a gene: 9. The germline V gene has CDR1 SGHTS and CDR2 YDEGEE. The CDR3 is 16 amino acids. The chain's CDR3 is CASRSRRGLSNQPQHF. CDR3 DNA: TGTGCCAGCAGAAGCCGAAGGGGGCTGAGCAATCAGCCCCAGCATTTT.

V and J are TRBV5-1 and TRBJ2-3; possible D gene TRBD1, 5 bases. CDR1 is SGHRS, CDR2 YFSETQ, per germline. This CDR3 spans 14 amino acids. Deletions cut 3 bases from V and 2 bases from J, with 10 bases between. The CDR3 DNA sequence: TGCGCCAGCAGCTCAGGGATCGACACAGATACGCAGTATTTT. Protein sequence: CASSSGIDTDTQYF.

CDR3 region: CASSQDNWAGGTYEQYF. CDR3 nucleotide sequence: TGCGCCAGCAGCCAAGATAATTGGGCGGGGGGAACCTACGAGCAGTACTTC. The V and J genes are TRBV4-3 and TRBJ2-7; 8 bases align to TRBD2. Germline lookup yields CDR1 LGHNA and CDR2 YSLEER. Germline trimming cut 0 bases from V and 2 bases from J; bases unmatched to any gene: 9. The CDR3 contains 17 residues.

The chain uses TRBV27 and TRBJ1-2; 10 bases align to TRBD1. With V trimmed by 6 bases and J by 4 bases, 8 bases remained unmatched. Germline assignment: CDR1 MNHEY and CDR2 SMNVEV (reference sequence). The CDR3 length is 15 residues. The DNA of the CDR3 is TGTGCCAGCAGAGCATATCGGACAGGGGGCTATGGCTACACCTTC. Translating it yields CASRAYRTGGYGYTF.

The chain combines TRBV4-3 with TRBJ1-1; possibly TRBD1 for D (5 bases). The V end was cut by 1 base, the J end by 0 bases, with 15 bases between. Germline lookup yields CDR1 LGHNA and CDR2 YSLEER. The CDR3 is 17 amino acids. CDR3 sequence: CASSQVWGQGMNTEAFF. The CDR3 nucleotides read TGCGCCAGCAGCCAAGTATGGGGTCAGGGAATGAACACTGAAGCTTTCTTT.

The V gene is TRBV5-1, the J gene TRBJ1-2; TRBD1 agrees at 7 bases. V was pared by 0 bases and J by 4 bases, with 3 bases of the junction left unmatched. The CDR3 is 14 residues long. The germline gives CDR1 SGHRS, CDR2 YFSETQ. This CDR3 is CASSLGQGTYGYTF. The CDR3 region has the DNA TGCGCCAGCAGCTTGGGACAGGGCACCTATGGCTACACCTTC.

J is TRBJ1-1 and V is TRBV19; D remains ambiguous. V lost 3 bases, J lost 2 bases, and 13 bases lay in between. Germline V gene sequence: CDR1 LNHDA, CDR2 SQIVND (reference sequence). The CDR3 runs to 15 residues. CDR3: CASSITPTINTEAFF. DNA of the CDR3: TGTGCCAGTAGTATTACGCCAACTATTAACACTGAAGCTTTCTTT.

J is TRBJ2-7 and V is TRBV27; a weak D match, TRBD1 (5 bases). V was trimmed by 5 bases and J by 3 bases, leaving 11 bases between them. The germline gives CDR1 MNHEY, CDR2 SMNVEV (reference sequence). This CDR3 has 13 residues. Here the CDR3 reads CASSPRRDYEQYF. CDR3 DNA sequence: TGTGCCAGCAGTCCCCGCAGGGACTACGAGCAGTACTTC.

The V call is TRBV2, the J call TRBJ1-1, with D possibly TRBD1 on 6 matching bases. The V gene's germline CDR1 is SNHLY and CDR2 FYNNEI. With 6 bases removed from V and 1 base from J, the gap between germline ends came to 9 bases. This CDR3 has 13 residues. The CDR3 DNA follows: TGTGCCAGCAGCAAACAGGGGAACACTGAAGCTTTCTTT. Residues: CASSKQGNTEAFF.

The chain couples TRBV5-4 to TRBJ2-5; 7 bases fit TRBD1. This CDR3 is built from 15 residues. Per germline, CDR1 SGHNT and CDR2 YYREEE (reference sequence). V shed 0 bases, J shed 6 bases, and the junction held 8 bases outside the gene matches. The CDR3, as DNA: TGTGCCAGCAGCTTGGCTCAAGGGGGCGCGCAGACCCAGTACTTC. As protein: CASSLAQGGAQTQYF.

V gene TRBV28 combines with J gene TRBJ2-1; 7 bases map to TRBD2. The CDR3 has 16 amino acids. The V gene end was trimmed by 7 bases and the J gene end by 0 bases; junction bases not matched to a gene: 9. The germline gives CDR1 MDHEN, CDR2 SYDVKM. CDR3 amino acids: CASTLSGAISYNEQFF. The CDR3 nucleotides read TGTGCCAGCACCCTAAGCGGGGCGATCTCCTACAATGAGCAGTTCTTC.

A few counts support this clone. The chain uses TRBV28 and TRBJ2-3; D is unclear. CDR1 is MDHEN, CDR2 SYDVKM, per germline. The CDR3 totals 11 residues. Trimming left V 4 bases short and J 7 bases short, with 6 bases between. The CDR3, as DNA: TGTGCCAGCAGTTCCGGGTATACGCAGTATTTT. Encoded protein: CASSSGYTQYF.

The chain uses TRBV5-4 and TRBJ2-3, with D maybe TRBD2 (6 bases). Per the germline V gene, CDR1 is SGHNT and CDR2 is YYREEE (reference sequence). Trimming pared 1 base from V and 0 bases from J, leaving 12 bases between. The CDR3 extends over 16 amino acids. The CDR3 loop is CASSLPGLRSTDTQYF. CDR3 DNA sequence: TGTGCCAGCAGCTTGCCGGGACTCCGGAGCACAGATACGCAGTATTTT.

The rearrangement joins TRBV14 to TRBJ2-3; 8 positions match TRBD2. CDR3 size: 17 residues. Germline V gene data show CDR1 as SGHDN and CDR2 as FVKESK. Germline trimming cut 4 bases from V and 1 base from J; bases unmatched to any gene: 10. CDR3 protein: CASSPRAGGPRTDTQYF. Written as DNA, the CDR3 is TGTGCCAGCAGCCCCCGTGCGGGGGGACCTCGCACAGATACGCAGTATTTT.

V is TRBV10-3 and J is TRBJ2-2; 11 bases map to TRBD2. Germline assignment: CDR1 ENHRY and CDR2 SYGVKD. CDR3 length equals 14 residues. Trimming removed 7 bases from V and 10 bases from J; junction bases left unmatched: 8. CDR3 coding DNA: TGTGCCATCAAAACTAGCGGGGGTCCTGTGGAGCTGTTTTTT. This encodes CAIKTSGGPVELFF.

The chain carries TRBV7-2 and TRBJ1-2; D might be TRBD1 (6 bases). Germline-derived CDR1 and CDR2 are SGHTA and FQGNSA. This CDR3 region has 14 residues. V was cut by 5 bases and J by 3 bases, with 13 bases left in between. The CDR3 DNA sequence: TGTGCCAGCAGCCAAAGAGGGGGGGACTATGGCTACACCTTC. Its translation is CASSQRGGDYGYTF.

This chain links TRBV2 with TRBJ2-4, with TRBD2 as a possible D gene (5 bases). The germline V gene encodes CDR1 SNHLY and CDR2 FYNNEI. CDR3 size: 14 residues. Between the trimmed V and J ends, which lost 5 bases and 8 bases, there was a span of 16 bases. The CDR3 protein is CASSHETNGDIQYF. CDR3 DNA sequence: TGTGCCAGCAGTCATGAGACCAACGGGGACATTCAGTACTTC.

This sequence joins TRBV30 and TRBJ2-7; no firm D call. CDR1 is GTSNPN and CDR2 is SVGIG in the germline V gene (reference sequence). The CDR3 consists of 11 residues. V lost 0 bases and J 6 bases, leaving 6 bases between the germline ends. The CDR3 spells CAWSVEVEQYF. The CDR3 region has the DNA TGTGCCTGGAGTGTTGAGGTCGAGCAGTACTTC.

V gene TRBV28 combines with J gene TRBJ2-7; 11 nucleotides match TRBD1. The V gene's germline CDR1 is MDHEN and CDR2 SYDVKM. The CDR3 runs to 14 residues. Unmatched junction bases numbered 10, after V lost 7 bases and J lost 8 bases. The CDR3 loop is CASTPGQGVGKQYF. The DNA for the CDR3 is TGTGCCAGCACCCCGGGACAGGGGGTCGGAAAGCAGTACTTC.

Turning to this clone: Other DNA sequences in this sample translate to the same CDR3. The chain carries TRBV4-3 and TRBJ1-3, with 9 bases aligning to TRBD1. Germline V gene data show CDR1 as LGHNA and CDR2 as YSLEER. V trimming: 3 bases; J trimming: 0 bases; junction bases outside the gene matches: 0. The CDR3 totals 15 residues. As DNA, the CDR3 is TGCGCCAGCAGCCAGGGACAGGGCTCTGGAAACACCATATATTTT. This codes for CASSQGQGSGNTIYF.

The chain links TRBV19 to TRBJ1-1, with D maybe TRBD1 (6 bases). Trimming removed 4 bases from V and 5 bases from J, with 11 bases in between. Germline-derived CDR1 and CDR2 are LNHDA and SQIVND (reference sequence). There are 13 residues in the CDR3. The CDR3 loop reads CASSRNRETEAFF. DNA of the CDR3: TGTGCCAGTAGTAGGAACAGGGAAACTGAAGCTTTCTTT.

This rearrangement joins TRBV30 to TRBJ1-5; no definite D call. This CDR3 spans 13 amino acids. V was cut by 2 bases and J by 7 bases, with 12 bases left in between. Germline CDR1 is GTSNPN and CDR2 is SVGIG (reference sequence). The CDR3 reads CAWSIEGFQPQHF. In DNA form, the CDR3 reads TGTGCCTGGAGTATAGAGGGTTTCCAGCCCCAGCATTTT.

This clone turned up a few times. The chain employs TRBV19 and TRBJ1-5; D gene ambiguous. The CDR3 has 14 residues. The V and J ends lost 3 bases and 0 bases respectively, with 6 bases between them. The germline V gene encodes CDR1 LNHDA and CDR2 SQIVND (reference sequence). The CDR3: CASSMHYSNQPQHF. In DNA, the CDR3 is TGTGCCAGTAGTATGCACTATAGCAATCAGCCCCAGCATTTT.